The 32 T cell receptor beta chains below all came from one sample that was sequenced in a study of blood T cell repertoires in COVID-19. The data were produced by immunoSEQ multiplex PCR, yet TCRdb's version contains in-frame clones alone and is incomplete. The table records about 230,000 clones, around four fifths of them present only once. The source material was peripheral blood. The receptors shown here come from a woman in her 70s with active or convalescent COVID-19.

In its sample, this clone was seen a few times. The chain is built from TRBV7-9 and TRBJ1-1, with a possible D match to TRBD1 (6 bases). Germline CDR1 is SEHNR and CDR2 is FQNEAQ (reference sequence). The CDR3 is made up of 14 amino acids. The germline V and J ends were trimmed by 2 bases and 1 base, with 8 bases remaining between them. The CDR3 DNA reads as TGTGCCAGCAGCTTAAGGGGACAGAACACTGAAGCTTTCTTT. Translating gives CASSLRGQNTEAFF.

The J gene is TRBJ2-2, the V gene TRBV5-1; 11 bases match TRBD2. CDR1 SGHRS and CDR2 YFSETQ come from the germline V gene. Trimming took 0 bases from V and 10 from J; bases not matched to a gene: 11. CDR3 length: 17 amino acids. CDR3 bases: TGCGCCAGCAGCTTGGTCGTAGATAGCGGGGGGGCCGAGGAGCTGTTTTTT. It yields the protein CASSLVVDSGGAEELFF.

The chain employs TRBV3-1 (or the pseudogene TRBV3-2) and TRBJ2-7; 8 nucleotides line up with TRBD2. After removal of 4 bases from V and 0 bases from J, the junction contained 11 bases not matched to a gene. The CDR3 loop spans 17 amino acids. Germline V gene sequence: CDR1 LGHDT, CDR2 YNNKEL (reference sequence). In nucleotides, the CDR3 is TGTGCCAGCAGCCCCTATGAAGCGGGAGCCCTCTCCTACGAGCAGTACTTC. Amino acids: CASSPYEAGALSYEQYF.

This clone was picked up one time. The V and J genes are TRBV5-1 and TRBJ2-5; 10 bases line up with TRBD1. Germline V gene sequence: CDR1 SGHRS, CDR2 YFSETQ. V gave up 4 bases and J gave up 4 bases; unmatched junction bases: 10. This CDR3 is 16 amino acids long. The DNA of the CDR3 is TGCGCCAGCAGCCTAGGGGGACAGGGGATAATAGAGACCCAGTACTTC. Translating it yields CASSLGGQGIIETQYF.

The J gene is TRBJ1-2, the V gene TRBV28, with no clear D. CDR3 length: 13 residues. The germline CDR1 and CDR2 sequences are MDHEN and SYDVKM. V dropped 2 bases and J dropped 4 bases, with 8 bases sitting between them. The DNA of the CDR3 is TGTGCCAGCAGTTTAGGGCAGCTCTATGGCTACACCTTC. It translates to CASSLGQLYGYTF.

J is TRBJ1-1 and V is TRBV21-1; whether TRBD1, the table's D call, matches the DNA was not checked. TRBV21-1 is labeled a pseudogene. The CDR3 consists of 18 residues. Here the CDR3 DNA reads TGTGCCAGCGACGTTTTTGCGGACAATCTTTATCTGAACACTGAAGCTTTCTTT. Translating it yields CASDVFADNLYLNTEAFF.

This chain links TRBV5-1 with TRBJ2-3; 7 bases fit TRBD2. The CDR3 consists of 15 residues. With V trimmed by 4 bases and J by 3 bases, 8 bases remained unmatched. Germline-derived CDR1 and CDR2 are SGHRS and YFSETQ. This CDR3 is CASSGGREGTDTQYF. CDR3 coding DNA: TGCGCCAGCAGCGGCGGCAGGGAGGGTACAGATACGCAGTATTTT.

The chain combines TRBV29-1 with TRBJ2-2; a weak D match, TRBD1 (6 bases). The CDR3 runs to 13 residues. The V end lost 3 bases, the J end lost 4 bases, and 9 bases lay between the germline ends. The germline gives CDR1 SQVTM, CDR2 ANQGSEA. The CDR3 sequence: CSVDRGGTGELFF. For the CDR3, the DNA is TGCAGCGTTGACAGGGGTGGCACCGGGGAGCTGTTTTTT.

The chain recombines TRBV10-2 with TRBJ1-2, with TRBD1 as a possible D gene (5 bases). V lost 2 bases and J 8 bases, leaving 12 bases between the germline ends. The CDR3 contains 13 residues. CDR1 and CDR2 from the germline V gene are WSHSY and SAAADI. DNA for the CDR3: TGCGCCAGCAGTGAGGGGAGGGGTCACGGCTACACCTTC. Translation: CASSEGRGHGYTF.

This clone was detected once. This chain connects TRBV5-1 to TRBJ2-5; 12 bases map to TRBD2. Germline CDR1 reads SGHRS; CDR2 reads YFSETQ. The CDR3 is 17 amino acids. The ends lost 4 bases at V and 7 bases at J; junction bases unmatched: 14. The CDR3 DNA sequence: TGCGCCAGCAGCACCCGGGGGGGGACTAGCGGGTCGACGACCCAGTACTTC. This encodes CASSTRGGTSGSTTQYF.

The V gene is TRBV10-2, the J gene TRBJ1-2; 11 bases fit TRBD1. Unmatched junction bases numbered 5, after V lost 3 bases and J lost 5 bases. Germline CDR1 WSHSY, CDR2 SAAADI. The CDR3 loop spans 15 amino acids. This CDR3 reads CASSDPGTGGYGYTF. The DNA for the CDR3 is TGCGCCAGCAGTGATCCGGGGACAGGGGGTTATGGCTACACCTTC.

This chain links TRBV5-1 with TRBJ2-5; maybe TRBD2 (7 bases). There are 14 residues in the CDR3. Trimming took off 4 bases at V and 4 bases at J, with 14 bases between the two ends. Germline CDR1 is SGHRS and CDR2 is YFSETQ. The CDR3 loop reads CASSHGAGAETQYF. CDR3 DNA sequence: TGCGCCAGCAGCCACGGGGCGGGGGCAGAGACCCAGTACTTC.

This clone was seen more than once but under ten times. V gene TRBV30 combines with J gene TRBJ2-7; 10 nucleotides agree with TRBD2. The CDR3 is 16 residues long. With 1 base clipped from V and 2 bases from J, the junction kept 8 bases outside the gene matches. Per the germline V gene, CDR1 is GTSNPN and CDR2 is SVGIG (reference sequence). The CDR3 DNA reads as TGTGCCTGGAGTGCTACTAGCGGGGTAGCTACCTACGAGCAGTACTTC. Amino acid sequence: CAWSATSGVATYEQYF. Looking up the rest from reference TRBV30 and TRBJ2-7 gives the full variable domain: SQTIHQWPATLVQPVGSPLSLECTVEGTSNPNLYWYRQAAGRGLQLLFYSVGIGQISSEVPQNLSASRPQDRQFILSSKKLLLSDSGFYLCAWSATSGVATYEQYFGPGTRLTVT.

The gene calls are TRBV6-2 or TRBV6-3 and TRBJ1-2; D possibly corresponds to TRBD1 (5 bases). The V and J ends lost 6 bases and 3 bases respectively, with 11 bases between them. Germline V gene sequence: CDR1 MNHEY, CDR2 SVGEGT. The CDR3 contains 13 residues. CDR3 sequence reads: CASRPSTDYGYTF. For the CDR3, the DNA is TGTGCCAGCAGGCCTTCGACAGACTATGGCTACACCTTC.

For the CDR3, the DNA is TGTGCCAGCAGCCAAGGGGCGCAGGGAAATCAGCCCCAGCATTTT. It specifies CASSQGAQGNQPQHF. The V and J genes are TRBV3-1 (or the pseudogene TRBV3-2) and TRBJ1-5; perhaps TRBD1 as D (5 bases). Germline CDR1 and CDR2: LGHDT and YNNKEL (reference sequence). V shed 1 base and J shed 4 bases, with 11 bases lying between them. This CDR3 region has 15 residues.

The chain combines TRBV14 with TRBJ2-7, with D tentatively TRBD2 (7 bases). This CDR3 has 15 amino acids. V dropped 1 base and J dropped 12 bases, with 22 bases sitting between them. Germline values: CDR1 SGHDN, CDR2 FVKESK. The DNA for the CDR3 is TGTGCCAGCAGCCAAGCCGGGGGGCGTTCCGCCTTCCGGTACTTC. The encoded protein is CASSQAGGRSAFRYF.

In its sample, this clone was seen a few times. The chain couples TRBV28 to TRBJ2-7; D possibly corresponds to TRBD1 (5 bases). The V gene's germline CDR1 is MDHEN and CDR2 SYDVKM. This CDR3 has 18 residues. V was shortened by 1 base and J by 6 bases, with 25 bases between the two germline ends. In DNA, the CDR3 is TGTGCCAGCAGTTTATACCTTTTGGGGCGGCCCTCCGGTAGCGAGCAGTACTTC. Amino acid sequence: CASSLYLLGRPSGSEQYF. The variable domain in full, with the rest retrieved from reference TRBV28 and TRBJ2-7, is DVKVTQSSRYLVKRTGEKVFLECVQDMDHENMFWYRQDPGLGLRLIYFSYDVKMKEKGDIPEGYSVSREKKERFSLILESASTNQTSMYLCASSLYLLGRPSGSEQYFGPGTRLTVT.

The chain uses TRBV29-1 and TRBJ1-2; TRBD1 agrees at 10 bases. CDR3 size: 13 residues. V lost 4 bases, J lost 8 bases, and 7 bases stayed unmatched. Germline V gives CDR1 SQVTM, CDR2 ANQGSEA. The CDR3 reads CSVVPGTGVGYTF. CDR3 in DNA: TGCAGCGTTGTACCCGGGACAGGGGTCGGCTACACCTTC.

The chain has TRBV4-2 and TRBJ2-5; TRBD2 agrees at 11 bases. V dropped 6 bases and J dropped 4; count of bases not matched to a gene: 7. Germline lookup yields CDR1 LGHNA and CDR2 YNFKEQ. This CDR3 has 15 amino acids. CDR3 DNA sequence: TGTGCCAGCAGAAACGGACTAGCGGGCGCAGAGACCCAGTACTTC. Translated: CASRNGLAGAETQYF.

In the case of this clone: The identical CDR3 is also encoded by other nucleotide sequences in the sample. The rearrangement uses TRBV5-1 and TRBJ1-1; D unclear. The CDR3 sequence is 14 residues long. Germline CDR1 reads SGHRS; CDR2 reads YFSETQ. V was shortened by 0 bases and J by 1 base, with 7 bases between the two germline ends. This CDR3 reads CASSLDPSNTEAFF. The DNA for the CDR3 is TGCGCCAGCAGCTTGGATCCGTCGAACACTGAAGCTTTCTTT. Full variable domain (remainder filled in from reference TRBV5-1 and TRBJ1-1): KAGVTQTPRYLIKTRGQQVTLSCSPISGHRSVSWYQQTPGQGLQFLFEYFSETQRNKGNFPGRFSGRQFSNSRSEMNVSTLELGDSALYLCASSLDPSNTEAFFGQGTRLTVV.

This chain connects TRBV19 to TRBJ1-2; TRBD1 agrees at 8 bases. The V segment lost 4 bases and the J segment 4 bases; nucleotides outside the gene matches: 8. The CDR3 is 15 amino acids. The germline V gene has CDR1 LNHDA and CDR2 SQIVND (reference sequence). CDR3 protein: CASSRTGGNGYGYTF. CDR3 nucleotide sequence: TGTGCCAGTAGTAGAACAGGGGGTAATGGCTATGGCTACACCTTC.

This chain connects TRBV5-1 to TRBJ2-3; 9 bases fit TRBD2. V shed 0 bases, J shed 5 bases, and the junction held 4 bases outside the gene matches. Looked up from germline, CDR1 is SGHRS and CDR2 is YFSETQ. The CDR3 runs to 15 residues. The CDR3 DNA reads TGCGCCAGCAGCTTGGGCGGGAGGGCCCAAGATACGCAGTATTTT. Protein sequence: CASSLGGRAQDTQYF.

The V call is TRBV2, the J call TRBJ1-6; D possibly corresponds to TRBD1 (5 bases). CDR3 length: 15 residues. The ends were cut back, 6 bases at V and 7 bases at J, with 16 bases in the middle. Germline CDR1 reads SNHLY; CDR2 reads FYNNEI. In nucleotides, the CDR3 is TGTGCCAGCAGCGCACAGGCGCCTCGGAATTCACCCCTCCACTTT. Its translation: CASSAQAPRNSPLHF.

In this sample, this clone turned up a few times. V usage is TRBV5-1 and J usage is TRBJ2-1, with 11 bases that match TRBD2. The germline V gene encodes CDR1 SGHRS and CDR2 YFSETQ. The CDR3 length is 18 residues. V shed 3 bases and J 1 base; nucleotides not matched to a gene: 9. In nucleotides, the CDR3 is TGCGCCAGCAGCTCGGGTGGCCTAGCGGGGGGTTCCTACAATGAGCAGTTCTTC. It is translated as CASSSGGLAGGSYNEQFF.

The CDR3 DNA follows: TGCGCCAGCAGTGAGGGTGGGCAGGGCATTCAGTACTTC. Translating gives CASSEGGQGIQYF. The chain is built from TRBV10-2 and TRBJ2-4; a possible D gene is TRBD1 (5 bases). V lost 2 bases, J lost 9 bases, and 11 bases lay in between. The CDR3 sequence is 13 residues long. In germline, CDR1 is WSHSY, CDR2 SAAADI.

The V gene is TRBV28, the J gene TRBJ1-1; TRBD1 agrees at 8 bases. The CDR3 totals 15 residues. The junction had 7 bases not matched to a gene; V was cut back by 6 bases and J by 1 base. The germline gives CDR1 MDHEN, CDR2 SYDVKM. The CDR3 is CASSSMTGANTEAFF. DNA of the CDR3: TGTGCCAGCAGCTCAATGACAGGGGCGAACACTGAAGCTTTCTTT.

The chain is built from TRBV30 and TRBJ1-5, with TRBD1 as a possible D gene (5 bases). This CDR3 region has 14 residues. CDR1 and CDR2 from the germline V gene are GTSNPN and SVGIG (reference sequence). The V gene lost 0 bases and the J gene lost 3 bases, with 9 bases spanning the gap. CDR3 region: CAWSVGDVNQPQHF. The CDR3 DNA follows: TGTGCCTGGAGTGTAGGGGATGTCAATCAGCCCCAGCATTTT.

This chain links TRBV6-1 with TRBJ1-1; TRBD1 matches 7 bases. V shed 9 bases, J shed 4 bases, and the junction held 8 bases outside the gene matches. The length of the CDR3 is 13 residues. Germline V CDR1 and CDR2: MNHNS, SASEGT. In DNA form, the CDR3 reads TGTGCCAGTACGTTGGGACAGCGCACTGAAGCTTTCTTT. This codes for CASTLGQRTEAFF.

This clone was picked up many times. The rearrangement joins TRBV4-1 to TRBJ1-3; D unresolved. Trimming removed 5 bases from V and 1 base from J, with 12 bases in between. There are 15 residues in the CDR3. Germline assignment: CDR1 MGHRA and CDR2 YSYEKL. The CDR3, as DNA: TGCGCCAGCAGCACGGAGGCCCGATCTGGAAACACCATATATTTT. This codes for CASSTEARSGNTIYF.

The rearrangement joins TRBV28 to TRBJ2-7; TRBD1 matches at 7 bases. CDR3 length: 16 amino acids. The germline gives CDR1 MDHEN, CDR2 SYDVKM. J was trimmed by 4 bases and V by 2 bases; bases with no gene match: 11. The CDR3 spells CASSLRTGQLGYEQYF. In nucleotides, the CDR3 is TGTGCCAGCAGTTTACGGACAGGCCAACTGGGGTACGAGCAGTACTTC.

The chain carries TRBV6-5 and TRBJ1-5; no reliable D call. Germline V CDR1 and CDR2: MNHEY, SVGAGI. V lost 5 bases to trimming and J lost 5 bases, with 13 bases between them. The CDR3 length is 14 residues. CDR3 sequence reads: CASSRSFDDQPQHF. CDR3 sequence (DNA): TGTGCCAGCAGTCGGTCGTTCGATGATCAGCCCCAGCATTTT.

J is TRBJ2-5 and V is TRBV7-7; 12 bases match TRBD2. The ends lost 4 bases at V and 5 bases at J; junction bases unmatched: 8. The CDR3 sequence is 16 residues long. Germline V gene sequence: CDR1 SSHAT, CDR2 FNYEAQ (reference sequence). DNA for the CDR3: TGTGCCAGCAGCTCCGGGTGGACTAGCGGGGTGGAGACCCAGTACTTC. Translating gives CASSSGWTSGVETQYF.